This T cell receptor (beta chain) was retrieved from a study of shared clonotypes between healthy human individuals. From germline, CDR1 is KGHSH and CDR2 LQKENI. With 0 bases clipped from V and 5 bases from J, the junction kept 8 bases outside the gene matches. The CDR3 length is 17 residues. The data were produced by immunoSEQ multiplex PCR, yet TCRdb's version contains in-frame clones alone and is incomplete. The sample has 950,000 to 1,300,000 clones, 60% to 80% seen once; the top ten hold over 1.3%. The chain has TRBV18 and TRBJ2-1; TRBD1 agrees at 9 bases. This clonotype originated in a man aged 18 to 29 in good health. Sequenced: memory CD4+ T cells sorted from blood. Subset denoted: CD45RA-negative fraction. The CDR3 sequence: CASSPPVGQGTDNEQFF. The CDR3 nucleotides read TGTGCCAGCTCACCACCGGTCGGACAGGGGACCGACAATGAGCAGTTCTTC.